This T cell receptor beta chain was sequenced in a study of T-cell memory formation after mild COVID-19. Study-level points and caveats: CD4+ contracting clones lay mainly in CM and EM, CD8+ ones in EMRA.

This CDR3 region has 13 residues. Trimming left V 2 bases short and J 2 bases short, with 5 bases between. The germline gives CDR1 ENHRY, CDR2 SYGVKD. This clonotype was observed a handful of times. Its antigen is not identified. TCRdb analysed the 5' RACE reads with MiXCR anew, one entry per CDR3 protein. The sample yields tens of thousands of distinct CDR3 sequences, around 27% seen once. Sequenced: PBMCs or a T cell subset sorted from them (not recorded which). The chain has TRBV10-3 and TRBJ2-3; D uncertain. This receptor was identified in a man between 18 and 29 years old who had mild COVID-19 (a few samples of this study predate the infection). Cell type and time point are not known. DNA for the CDR3: TGTGCCATCAGTGAGCTCAACACAGATACGCAGTATTTT. This gives the protein CAISELNTDTQYF.